The rows below give T cell receptor beta chains drawn from one sample of a study of T cells after yellow fever vaccination. Each CDR3 protein is one row after TCRdb ran MiXCR on the 5' RACE reads. This sample has about 260,000 distinct CDR3 sequences, with roughly 4.8% found just once. The source was CD4+ T cells sorted from PBMCs, collected on the day of the yellow fever booster vaccination. These receptors were obtained from a man younger than 35 who received the YFV17D yellow fever vaccine. Each CDR3 is given with its conserved first and last residue. Each record gives: CDR3 protein, V gene, J gene, clone size. Size values are once, few and many counts, or a class for expanded clones, and some rows have none.

CDR3: CASSRVGNTEAFF
V: TRBV3-1
J: TRBJ1-1
size: few

CDR3: CASSFRRGYEQYF
V: TRBV7-2
J: TRBJ2-7
size: medium-sized

CDR3: CASSALGGRVETQYF
V: TRBV9
J: TRBJ2-5
size: few

CDR3: CATRTLAGTTDTQYF
V: TRBV15
J: TRBJ2-3
size: -

CDR3: CASSPNELRETQYF
V: TRBV5-1
J: TRBJ2-5
size: -

CDR3: CASRTGTRINQETQYF
V: TRBV5-1
J: TRBJ2-5
size: -

CDR3: CASSQVGGYSDTQYF
V: TRBV4-1
J: TRBJ2-3
size: few

CDR3: CASSVTQAQSDTQYF
V: TRBV10-2
J: TRBJ2-3
size: -

CDR3: CASSPRGDLDTQYF
V: TRBV7-9
J: TRBJ2-3
size: -

CDR3: CASTWDYPYNEQFF
V: TRBV12-5
J: TRBJ2-1
size: -

CDR3: CSASWGANSPLHF
V: TRBV20-1
J: TRBJ1-6
size: many

CDR3: CASVLGAHTEAFF
V: TRBV12-3/TRBV12-4
J: TRBJ1-1
size: many

CDR3: CASSQVNLVKYTGELFF
V: TRBV4-1
J: TRBJ2-2
size: few

CDR3: CASSPSRTDTQYF
V: TRBV18
J: TRBJ2-3
size: -

CDR3: CASNRNQPQHF
V: TRBV25-1
J: TRBJ1-5
size: many

CDR3: CAWSSQGEKLFF
V: TRBV30
J: TRBJ1-4
size: few

CDR3: CASSFGRYGYTF
V: TRBV12-3/TRBV12-4
J: TRBJ1-2
size: few

CDR3: CASSSMDLYNEQFF
V: TRBV7-2
J: TRBJ2-1
size: -